What follows are 28 T cell receptor beta chains derived from one specimen sequenced in a study of blood T cell repertoires in COVID-19. Libraries were prepared by immunoSEQ multiplex PCR; TCRdb keeps only in-frame clonotypes and omits some of them. The sample lists approximately 120,000 clones; around four fifths were seen once. The specimen was PBMCs or T cells enriched from blood (not recorded which). The source of these receptors is a man aged 30-40 years who had recovered from COVID-19.

The chain links TRBV30 to TRBJ1-6, with 8 bases that match TRBD1. With 4 bases clipped from V and 10 bases from J, the junction kept 9 bases outside the gene matches. The CDR3 is 14 residues long. Germline loops: CDR1 GTSNPN, CDR2 SVGIG (reference sequence). In DNA form, the CDR3 reads TGTGCCTGGAACCTGGGACAGGCCGGATCACCCCTCCACTTT. It is translated as CAWNLGQAGSPLHF.

In DNA, the CDR3 is TGTGCCAGCTCACCAATAACAGGGTTAGTCTATGGCTACACCTTC. It codes for CASSPITGLVYGYTF. The rearrangement joins TRBV18 to TRBJ1-2; TRBD1 is a possible D gene (6 bases). Germline V gene lookup returns CDR1 KGHSH and CDR2 LQKENI. The CDR3 contains 15 residues. The ends were cut back, 2 bases at V and 4 bases at J, with 14 bases in the middle.

The chain has TRBV15 and TRBJ2-1; D gene ambiguous. The CDR3 is made up of 16 amino acids. Trimming took off 0 bases at V and 2 bases at J, with 11 bases between the two ends. Per germline, CDR1 LNHNV and CDR2 YYDKDF (reference sequence). The CDR3 DNA follows: TGTGCCACCAGCAGAGATCCCCCTACGACCTACAATGAGCAGTTCTTC. Translating it yields CATSRDPPTTYNEQFF. Filled out from reference TRBV15 and TRBJ2-1, the complete variable domain reads DAMVIQNPRYQVTQFGKPVTLSCSQTLNHNVMYWYQQKSSQAPKLLFHYYDKDFNNEADTPDNFQSRRPNTSFCFLDIRSPGLGDTAMYLCATSRDPPTTYNEQFFGPGTRLTVL.

The CDR3 protein is CASSEYRDGKLFF. The DNA of the CDR3 is TGTGCCAGCAGTGAATACAGGGATGGTAAACTGTTTTTT. This rearrangement joins TRBV9 to TRBJ1-4; D might be TRBD1 (6 bases). Trimming left V 5 bases short and J 11 bases short, with 16 bases between. This CDR3 contains 13 residues. Looked up from germline, CDR1 is SGDLS and CDR2 is YYNGEE.

V is TRBV5-5 and J is TRBJ1-1, with no clear D. The CDR3 sequence is 13 residues long. CDR1 is SGHKS, CDR2 YYEKEE, per germline (reference sequence). The V gene lost 0 bases and the J gene lost 5 bases, with 8 bases spanning the gap. The CDR3 reads CASSLVGRTEAFF. CDR3 nucleotides: TGTGCCAGCAGCTTGGTGGGGAGGACTGAAGCTTTCTTT.

The chain uses TRBV27 and TRBJ1-5; D is unclear. Germline CDR1 is MNHEY and CDR2 is SMNVEV (reference sequence). This CDR3 has 13 residues. V lost 3 bases and J 7 bases, leaving 10 bases between the germline ends. The CDR3 DNA is TGTGCCAGCAGTTTCGGACTTGGGCAGCCCCAGCATTTT. Translating gives CASSFGLGQPQHF.

The rearrangement uses TRBV19 and TRBJ2-1; 12 nucleotides align to TRBD1. Germline V lookup: CDR1 LNHDA, CDR2 SQIVND (reference sequence). Losses at the gene ends were 8 bases for V and 7 bases for J; bases not matched to a gene: 9. This CDR3 has 15 residues. CDR3 DNA: TGTGCCAGTGACTTCGGGACAGGGGGCTTAAATGAGCAGTTCTTC. As protein: CASDFGTGGLNEQFF.

The chain combines TRBV2 with TRBJ2-1, with 15 bases that match TRBD2. The germline V gene encodes CDR1 SNHLY and CDR2 FYNNEI. The CDR3 spans 19 residues. After removal of 6 bases from V and 5 bases from J, the junction contained 14 bases not matched to a gene. The CDR3 DNA sequence: TGTGCCAGCAGAGAACGGACTAGCGGGAGGGCCTCCCCCCACAATGAGCAGTTCTTC. It yields the protein CASRERTSGRASPHNEQFF.

Only one count was recorded for this clone. The chain employs TRBV15 and TRBJ1-4, with D possibly TRBD1 on 6 matching bases. Trimming left V 4 bases short and J 5 bases short, with 11 bases between. There are 14 residues in the CDR3. Germline V gene lookup returns CDR1 LNHNV and CDR2 YYDKDF (reference sequence). CDR3 sequence (DNA): TGTGCCACCAGCACGCATAGGGGGAATGAAAAACTGTTTTTT. Amino acid sequence: CATSTHRGNEKLFF.

V and J are TRBV27 and TRBJ1-1; D unresolved. The CDR3 is 15 residues long. Per germline, CDR1 MNHEY and CDR2 SMNVEV (reference sequence). V was cut by 5 bases and J by 5 bases, with 18 bases left in between. For the CDR3, the DNA is TGTGCCAGCAGTCCCCCGACGGGATGGAAGACTGAAGCTTTCTTT. Its translation is CASSPPTGWKTEAFF.

The chain links TRBV7-2 to TRBJ2-1; possible D gene TRBD1, 8 bases. CDR1 and CDR2 (germline): SGHTA, FQGNSA. This CDR3 is 15 amino acids long. Trimming cost V 5 bases and J 4 bases, with 15 bases left between them. CDR3 protein: CASSPGGGGYNEQFF. CDR3 nucleotide sequence: TGTGCCAGCAGCCCAGGGGGCGGGGGTTACAATGAGCAGTTCTTC.

The chain links TRBV5-6 to TRBJ1-2; 8 bases line up with TRBD1. Germline trimming cut 0 bases from V and 0 bases from J; bases unmatched to any gene: 7. This CDR3 comprises 17 residues. Germline CDR1 reads SGHDT; CDR2 reads YYEEEE. The DNA of the CDR3 is TGTGCCAGCAGCTTGGACAGGGGGGCCTTAGCTAACTATGGCTACACCTTC. Protein sequence: CASSLDRGALANYGYTF.

This sequence joins TRBV5-1 and TRBJ2-3; TRBD1 aligns across 11 bases. Germline V CDR1 and CDR2: SGHRS, YFSETQ. J was trimmed by 5 bases and V by 4 bases; bases with no gene match: 6. The CDR3 has 15 residues. The CDR3 region is CASSPLDRGQDTQYF. The CDR3 coding sequence is TGCGCCAGCAGCCCCCTGGACAGGGGGCAAGATACGCAGTATTTT.

The V call is TRBV12-5, the J call TRBJ2-7; 8 bases are a match to TRBD1. Unmatched junction bases numbered 17, after V lost 7 bases and J lost 0 bases. CDR3 length equals 18 residues. Germline CDR1 and CDR2: LGHNT and FRNRAP. CDR3 loop: CASAIRENSGGGSYEQYF. In DNA form, the CDR3 reads TGTGCTAGTGCTATACGGGAGAATTCAGGGGGCGGCTCCTACGAGCAGTACTTC.

The rearrangement uses TRBV12-3 or TRBV12-4 and TRBJ1-6; unclear D gene. This CDR3 has 9 residues. V was clipped by 8 bases and J by 11 bases, with 4 bases between them. CDR3 sequence: CASGPPLHF. The CDR3 DNA follows: TGTGCCAGCGGGCCACCCCTCCACTTT.

This chain uses TRBV3-1 (or the pseudogene TRBV3-2) with TRBJ2-7; no firm D call. V shed 0 bases and J shed 0 bases, with 6 bases lying between them. The CDR3 consists of 14 residues. In germline, CDR1 is LGHDT, CDR2 YNNKEL (reference sequence). The CDR3 here is CASSQDGLSYEQYF. DNA of the CDR3: TGTGCCAGCAGCCAAGATGGGCTCTCCTACGAGCAGTACTTC.

This chain uses TRBV27 with TRBJ2-1, with D possibly being TRBD2 (6 bases). The CDR3 runs to 14 residues. Germline V gives CDR1 MNHEY, CDR2 SMNVEV (reference sequence). Trimming pared 6 bases from V and 4 bases from J, leaving 13 bases between. CDR3 sequence reads: CASRFSGDYNEQFF. As DNA, the CDR3 is TGTGCCAGCAGGTTTAGCGGAGATTACAATGAGCAGTTCTTC.

The V gene is TRBV5-1, the J gene TRBJ2-1; 8 bases map to TRBD2. J gave up 9 bases and V 0 bases, and 8 bases lay outside the gene matches. Germline CDR1 reads SGHRS; CDR2 reads YFSETQ. The CDR3 extends over 15 amino acids. The CDR3 DNA follows: TGCGCCAGCAGCTTGGCCCCAGCGGGAGTACCTGAGCAGTTCTTC. Protein sequence: CASSLAPAGVPEQFF.

In nucleotides, the CDR3 is TGTGCCAGCTTCGTCCAAGCGGGACGGGGCAATGAGCAGTTCTTC. Encoded protein: CASFVQAGRGNEQFF. The gene calls are TRBV2 and TRBJ2-1; 7 nucleotides match TRBD2. The CDR3 sequence is 15 residues long. Germline assignment: CDR1 SNHLY and CDR2 FYNNEI. Trimming at V came to 8 bases and at J to 6 bases, leaving 13 bases not matched to a gene.

The chain uses TRBV2 and TRBJ2-3; D is perhaps TRBD2 (6 bases). V shed 8 bases and J shed 1 base, with 10 bases lying between them. Germline V gene lookup returns CDR1 SNHLY and CDR2 FYNNEI. The CDR3 contains 13 residues. The CDR3 loop is CASGSGRTDTQYF. For the CDR3, the DNA is TGTGCCAGCGGGAGCGGGCGCACAGATACGCAGTATTTT. The entire variable domain, with the rest obtained from reference TRBV2 and TRBJ2-3, is as follows: EPEVTQTPSHQVTQMGQEVILRCVPISNHLYFYWYRQILGQKVEFLVSFYNNEISEKSEIFDDQFSVERPDGSNFTLKIRSTKLEDSAMYFCASGSGRTDTQYFGPGTRLTVL.

The chain employs TRBV5-1 and TRBJ2-6, with 11 nucleotides matching TRBD1. The V and J ends lost 3 bases and 2 bases, in that order; junction bases with no gene match: 4. Germline V gene sequence: CDR1 SGHRS, CDR2 YFSETQ. This CDR3 contains 17 residues. The DNA for the CDR3 is TGCGCCAGCAGCTACGGACAGGGGGCGCCTGGGGCCAACGTCCTGACTTTC. As protein: CASSYGQGAPGANVLTF.

This clone has just one count. The rearrangement uses TRBV6-1 and TRBJ2-3; TRBD2 agrees at 7 bases. Germline loops: CDR1 MNHNS, CDR2 SASEGT. V lost 10 bases and J lost 5; bases outside the gene matches: 9. The CDR3 covers 13 residues. The CDR3 is CATAPSGLDTQYF. CDR3 nucleotides: TGTGCCACTGCCCCTAGCGGCCTAGATACGCAGTATTTT.

The V gene is TRBV27, the J gene TRBJ2-1, with 11 bases identical to TRBD1. Germline CDR1 and CDR2: MNHEY and SMNVEV (reference sequence). The CDR3 contains 14 residues. Unmatched junction bases numbered 3, after V lost 5 bases and J lost 6 bases. The CDR3 DNA reads as TGTGCCAGCAGTCCCGGGACAGGGGGCAATGAGCAGTTCTTC. This gives the protein CASSPGTGGNEQFF.

The chain links TRBV21-1 to TRBJ1-5. TRBV21-1 is shown as a pseudogene. This CDR3 is built from 14 residues. The CDR3: CASSKARFNQPQHF. Written as DNA, the CDR3 is TGTGCCAGCAGCAAAGCGAGATTCAATCAGCCCCAGCATTTT.

J is TRBJ1-3 and V is TRBV2; D may be TRBD1 (5 bases). Per the germline V gene, CDR1 is SNHLY and CDR2 is FYNNEI. CDR3 size: 14 residues. The V end lost 6 bases, the J end lost 2 bases, and 11 bases lay between the germline ends. Here the CDR3 reads CASRQGSTGNTIYF. The CDR3, as DNA: TGTGCCAGCAGGCAGGGTAGTACTGGAAACACCATATATTTT.

J is TRBJ2-2 and V is TRBV19; 7 bases match TRBD1. CDR3 length equals 14 residues. V was clipped by 4 bases and J by 3 bases; unmatched bases: 2. Germline assignment: CDR1 LNHDA and CDR2 SQIVND (reference sequence). In DNA form, the CDR3 reads TGTGCCAGTAGTAGAGACAGGGACACCGGGGAGCTGTTTTTT. This translates into CASSRDRDTGELFF.

This chain uses TRBV3-1 (or the pseudogene TRBV3-2) with TRBJ2-5, with a weak D call TRBD1 (5 bases). The V and J ends lost 10 bases and 4 bases respectively, with 19 bases between them. Germline-derived CDR1 and CDR2 are LGHDT and YNNKEL (reference sequence). CDR3 length: 14 amino acids. Here the CDR3 reads CATQDIRLPETQYF. The CDR3 DNA follows: TGTGCCACCCAGGACATTCGGCTCCCAGAGACCCAGTACTTC.

V usage is TRBV5-4 and J usage is TRBJ2-2; possible D gene TRBD1, 6 bases. Germline V gives CDR1 SGHNT, CDR2 YYREEE (reference sequence). V was pared by 3 bases and J by 1 base, with 13 bases between. The CDR3 loop spans 16 amino acids. The DNA for the CDR3 is TGTGCCAGCAGCTATACAGGGTTAAAGAACACCGGGGAGCTGTTTTTT. Amino acids: CASSYTGLKNTGELFF.